This TCR beta chain was sequenced in a study of T cell responses to AZD1222 COVID-19 vaccine. The overall study: Second doses were pooled across both intervals (about 4 or about 12 weeks).

Measured with immunoSEQ multiplex PCR; TCRdb has only the in-frame clones, and not every one. This sample has 90,000 to 140,000 clones, with 88% found just once. The study, taken as a whole, reports: Nearly half of spike-specific TCRs reportedly target unmutated variant regions. White British ancestry dominated among donors, who included more females, and clonal diversity was possibly underestimated.

About this clone itself: The antigen is undetermined.

This CDR3 is 13 amino acids long. Trimming removed 0 bases at V and 7 bases at J, with 9 bases between. Germline V gene data show CDR1 as SGHAT and CDR2 as FQNNGV. The input for sequencing was peripheral blood, taken on day 0 of AZD1222 vaccination. This chain connects TRBV11-2 to TRBJ2-5, with D uncertain. The receptor was isolated from an adult in good health. CDR3 DNA sequence: TGTGCCAGCAGCTTAGACCCCCCCGGGACCCAGTACTTC. It yields the protein CASSLDPPGTQYF. The whole variable domain, filled in from reference TRBV11-2 and TRBJ2-5, reads EAGVAQSPRYKIIEKRQSVAFWCNPISGHATLYWYQQILGQGPKLLIQFQNNGVVDDSQLPKDRFSAERLKGVDSTLKIQPAKLEDSAVYLCASSLDPPGTQYFGPGTRLLVL.